Listed here are 10 T cell receptor beta chains from one sample, sequenced in a study of blood T cell repertoires in COVID-19. Here immunoSEQ multiplex PCR was the method, and the copy in TCRdb shows in-frame clones only, minus some. The repertoire holds some 99,000 clones, with over 80% as singletons. Sequenced input: peripheral blood. These receptor sequences come from a human donor in a cohort sampled during active COVID-19.

This chain connects TRBV6-6 to TRBJ2-3; a possible D gene is TRBD2 (7 bases). V was pared by 4 bases and J by 1 base, with 12 bases between. CDR3 size: 15 residues. Germline V lookup: CDR1 MNHNY, CDR2 SVGAGI (reference sequence). As DNA, the CDR3 is TGTGCCAGCAGTTCCCGGGGGGCGGGCACAGATACGCAGTATTTT. It specifies CASSSRGAGTDTQYF.

The rearrangement links TRBV9 to TRBJ2-2; TRBD2 agrees at 10 bases. This CDR3 is 16 amino acids long. V dropped 4 bases and J dropped 6; count of bases not matched to a gene: 9. CDR1 is SGDLS, CDR2 YYNGEE, per germline. The CDR3 bases are TGTGCCAGCAGCCCCCTCAGCGGGGGGGCCCCCGGGGAGCTGTTTTTT. Its protein product is CASSPLSGGAPGELFF. The complete variable domain, with remaining parts taken from reference TRBV9 and TRBJ2-2, reads DSGVTQTPKHLITATGQRVTLRCSPRSGDLSVYWYQQSLDQGLQFLIQYYNGEERAKGNILERFSAQQFPDLHSELNLSSLELGDSALYFCASSPLSGGAPGELFFGEGSRLTVL.

The CDR3 DNA is TGCGCCAGCAGCCAAGATCACAGGGCTGGGGATACGCAGTATTTT. Protein sequence: CASSQDHRAGDTQYF. J is TRBJ2-3 and V is TRBV4-3, with a tentative D call TRBD1 (6 bases). Per the germline V gene, CDR1 is LGHNA and CDR2 is YSLEER. The V gene lost 0 bases and the J gene lost 6 bases, with 13 bases spanning the gap. The CDR3 spans 15 residues.

This CDR3 is CAIRPTGSTDTQYF. The CDR3 DNA is TGTGCCATTCGCCCTACGGGGAGCACAGATACGCAGTATTTT. The chain carries TRBV6-5 and TRBJ2-3; a weak D match, TRBD2 (5 bases). Germline lookup yields CDR1 MNHEY and CDR2 SVGAGI. With 10 bases removed from V and 0 bases from J, the gap between germline ends came to 14 bases. The CDR3 is made up of 14 amino acids.

J is TRBJ1-2 and V is TRBV5-4; no definite D call. CDR1 and CDR2 (germline): SGHNT, YYREEE (reference sequence). Trimming took off 0 bases at V and 3 bases at J, with 12 bases between the two ends. The CDR3 runs 15 residues. The CDR3 region has the DNA TGTGCCAGCAGCTTGGCCAGGATAAGTGACTATGGCTACACCTTC. It yields the protein CASSLARISDYGYTF.

The chain links TRBV27 to TRBJ2-1; perhaps TRBD2 as D (5 bases). The germline gives CDR1 MNHEY, CDR2 SMNVEV (reference sequence). The CDR3 covers 13 residues. V lost 6 bases and J lost 8, with 14 bases in between. The CDR3 DNA reads as TGTGCCAGCAGCCCCTTTAGAGGGTATGAGCAGTTCTTC. Protein sequence: CASSPFRGYEQFF.

The chain has TRBV6-5 and TRBJ2-7, with 8 bases matching TRBD1. Germline CDR1 and CDR2: MNHEY and SVGAGI. This CDR3 contains 13 residues. Trimming took 10 bases from V and 10 from J; bases not matched to a gene: 15. CDR3: CATGQGQSGGQYF. CDR3 bases: TGTGCCACCGGACAGGGACAAAGTGGTGGTCAGTACTTC.

The rearrangement links TRBV4-2 to TRBJ2-1; possible D gene TRBD1, 6 bases. V lost 0 bases and J 6 bases, leaving 21 bases between the germline ends. The CDR3 covers 18 residues. From germline, CDR1 is LGHNA and CDR2 YNFKEQ. CDR3 in DNA: TGTGCCAGCAGCCAAGATCCTTTTGTCAGGGGTAATGGCAATGAGCAGTTCTTC. It is translated as CASSQDPFVRGNGNEQFF.

The chain links TRBV5-4 to TRBJ2-1, with D possibly matching TRBD2 (6 bases). Trimming left V 2 bases short and J 4 bases short, with 10 bases between. The germline CDR1 and CDR2 sequences are SGHNT and YYREEE (reference sequence). CDR3 size: 14 residues. CDR3 in DNA: TGTGCCAGCAGCTTAGCGGGTTCGTACAATGAGCAGTTCTTC. Residues: CASSLAGSYNEQFF.

The rearrangement links TRBV5-6 to TRBJ1-4; D possibly corresponds to TRBD1 (5 bases). Trimming stripped 4 bases from V and 4 bases from J, with 14 bases between. CDR1 is SGHDT and CDR2 is YYEEEE in the germline V gene. This CDR3 comprises 15 residues. CDR3 nucleotide sequence: TGTGCCAGCAGCAAAACGGGGGGGAATAATGAAAAACTGTTTTTT. Translation: CASSKTGGNNEKLFF.